Listed below are T cell receptor beta chains from one sample, sequenced in a study of blood T cell repertoires in COVID-19. TCRdb's table, derived via immunoSEQ multiplex PCR, lists solely in-frame clones and lacks some. The sample lists approximately 160,000 clones, 84% occurring once. Sequencing was carried out using peripheral blood. The receptors here all came from a woman in her forties or fifties in a cohort sampled during active or convalescent COVID-19. The CDR3 runs from the conserved cysteine through the conserved F or W. D genes are given only for firm matches. Clone size is given for some rows only: seen once, a few or many times, or a class if the clone is expanded.

TRBV5-5	TRBJ1-3	-	TRBD1	TGTGCCAGCAGCCAGGGACAGGGGGAGCCGCCCTCTGGAAACACCATATATTTT	CASSQGQGEPPSGNTIYF
TRBV7-3	TRBJ1-1	-	-	TGTGCCAGCAGTTTAATCAAGAACACTGAAGCTTTCTTT	CASSLIKNTEAFF
TRBV6-1	TRBJ1-5	-	-	TGTGCCAGCAGTGAGAGCAGGGTGGGTCAGCCCCAGCATTTT	CASSESRVGQPQHF
TRBV7-9	TRBJ1-1	few	-	TGTGCCAGCAGGTCCTACGGTGAAGCTTTCTTT	CASRSYGEAFF
TRBV11-2	TRBJ2-1	-	-	TGTGCCAGCAGCGAGCAGGGGACGGCCGTCTACAATGAGCAGTTCTTC	CASSEQGTAVYNEQFF
TRBV7-6	TRBJ2-3	-	-	TGTGCCAGCAGCCCACACTCCCGACCCGGAGGGCGAGGAGGCGATACGCAGTATTTT	CASSPHSRPGGRGGDTQYF
TRBV6-6	TRBJ2-7	-	TRBD1	TGTGCCAGCAGCGGACAGGGATACGAGCAGTACTTC	CASSGQGYEQYF
TRBV2	TRBJ1-1	-	-	TGTGCCAGCATTCAAACCCGGAGTGGATTCTTT	CASIQTRSGFF
TRBV9	TRBJ1-4	-	-	TGTGCCAGCAGCGTAGCTCCGCTACCAACTAATGAAAAACTGTTTTTT	CASSVAPLPTNEKLFF
TRBV12-5	TRBJ1-3	-	-	TGTGCTAGTGGCTGGGGGGGATCTGGAAACACCATATATTTT	CASGWGGSGNTIYF
TRBV19	TRBJ1-6	-	-	TGTGCCAGTACTTGGGCCAGAACGAAACAAGGGGGTTCACCCCTCCACTTT	CASTWARTKQGGSPLHF
TRBV29-1	TRBJ2-7	-	TRBD1	TGCAGCGCTGGACAGGGGAGCTCCTACGAGCAGTACTTC	CSAGQGSSYEQYF
TRBV7-2	TRBJ2-2	-	-	TGTGCCAGCAGCTTTGGCAGGTCGAACACCGGGGAGCTGTTTTTT	CASSFGRSNTGELFF
TRBV5-1	TRBJ1-2	-	-	TGCGCCAGCAGCCCGAACAGCCGCGGCTACACCTTC	CASSPNSRGYTF
TRBV13	TRBJ1-5	-	TRBD1	TGTGCCAGCAGCCCAGGGACAGTTGGTCAGCCCCAGCATTTT	CASSPGTVGQPQHF
TRBV4-3	TRBJ2-3	few	-	TGCGCCAGCAGCCAAGAACTAGACCCTAGCACAGATACGCAGTATTTT	CASSQELDPSTDTQYF
TRBV19	TRBJ2-6	once	-	TGTGCCAGTAGTACCCTCTCTGGGGCCAACGTCCTGACTTTC	CASSTLSGANVLTF
TRBV6-1	TRBJ2-5	few	-	TGTGCCAGCAGTGAATCTGGGGGCCGAGGGGAGACCCAGTACTTC	CASSESGGRGETQYF
TRBV10-3	TRBJ1-1	-	TRBD1	TGTGCCATCAGAGACAGGGGTATGAACACTGAAGCTTTCTTT	CAIRDRGMNTEAFF
TRBV6-6	TRBJ2-2	few	TRBD1	TGTGCCAGCCAGGGACAGATCGGGACCGGGGAGCTGTTTTTT	CASQGQIGTGELFF
TRBV5-1	TRBJ2-3	-	TRBD2	TGCGCCAGCAGCTTCTCGCGGGGGATCCCAGATACGCAGTATTTT	CASSFSRGIPDTQYF
TRBV7-9	TRBJ1-2	-	-	TGTGCCAGCAGCTTAGCAGCTAGTGGCTACACCTTC	CASSLAASGYTF
TRBV27	TRBJ1-2	-	-	TGTGCCAGCAGTTTCCCGGGCTATGGCTACACCTTC	CASSFPGYGYTF
TRBV9	TRBJ1-1	-	TRBD1	TGTGCCAGCAGCGTAGAGGATGGCAGGGGGCGGACTGAAGCTTTCTTT	CASSVEDGRGRTEAFF
TRBV2	TRBJ2-3	-	-	TGTGCCAGCAGTGAAGACAGGGACGCAGATACGCAGTATTTT	CASSEDRDADTQYF
TRBV13	TRBJ2-5	-	TRBD2	TGTGCCAGCAGCTCCTGGACTAGCGGTCGTGGGGGGACCCAGTACTTC	CASSSWTSGRGGTQYF
TRBV6-4	TRBJ1-5	-	TRBD1	TGTGCCAGCAGCGTCACAGGGGGCAATCAGCCCCAGCATTTT	CASSVTGGNQPQHF
TRBV5-4	TRBJ2-5	-	-	TGTGCCAGCAGCTTGGGAGCTAGGCAAGAGACCCAGTACTTC	CASSLGARQETQYF
TRBV10-2	TRBJ2-5	-	-	TGCGCCAGCAGCCTCGGCGGGGTGGAGACCCAGTACTTC	CASSLGGVETQYF
TRBV21-1	TRBJ1-4	-	-	TGTGCCAGCACCCCGGGACAGGAAAATGAAAAACTGTTTTTT	CASTPGQENEKLFF
TRBV29-1	TRBJ2-3	-	-	TGCAGCGTCAACGGAGGGGTAGATACGCAGTATTTT	CSVNGGVDTQYF
TRBV13	TRBJ1-1	-	-	TGTGCCAGCAGCCGGGGGGATAACACTGAAGCTTTCTTT	CASSRGDNTEAFF
TRBV19	TRBJ1-1	-	-	TGTGCCAGTAGTATTGGTAGTCAAACTGAAGCTTTCTTT	CASSIGSQTEAFF
TRBV29-1	TRBJ1-5	-	-	TGCAGCGTTGAGGTCGGTTTAAATCAGCCCCAGCATTTT	CSVEVGLNQPQHF
TRBV19	TRBJ1-5	once	-	TGTGCCAGTAGTATAGGTTCAGGAAGCAATCAGCCCCAGCATTTT	CASSIGSGSNQPQHF
TRBV3-1/TRBV3-2	TRBJ1-5	-	-	TGTGCCAGCAGCCAAGATCGAGGACAGCCCCAGCATTTT	CASSQDRGQPQHF
TRBV7-2	TRBJ1-1	few	TRBD1	TGTGCCAGCAGCTTCGATCAGGGGGCCACTGAAGCTTTCTTT	CASSFDQGATEAFF
TRBV25-1	TRBJ1-3	-	TRBD1	TGTGCCAGCAGTGAACCACAGGGGGAAGGAAACACCATATATTTT	CASSEPQGEGNTIYF
TRBV9	TRBJ2-1	-	TRBD2	TGTGCCAGCAGCGTTCCCAGCGGGGGTGGCAATGAGCAGTTCTTC	CASSVPSGGGNEQFF
TRBV6-6	TRBJ1-1	-	-	TGTGCCAGCAGTTACCCGGGACTAGACACTGAAGCTTTCTTT	CASSYPGLDTEAFF
TRBV3-1/TRBV3-2	TRBJ1-1	once	TRBD1	TGTGCCAGCAGCCCACAACAGGGGCAGGGAGCCACTGAAGCTTTCTTT	CASSPQQGQGATEAFF
TRBV5-1	TRBJ1-4	-	TRBD1	TGCGCCAGCAGCTCCCAACCACCGACAGGGCTGGAAGAAAAACTGTTTTTT	CASSSQPPTGLEEKLFF
TRBV19	TRBJ2-2	few	-	TGTGCCAGTAATCTGAACACCGGGGAGCTGTTTTTT	CASNLNTGELFF
TRBV6-6	TRBJ2-5	-	-	TGTGCCAGCAGTTACAGGACAAGGGGCCAAGAGACCCAGTACTTC	CASSYRTRGQETQYF
TRBV4-3	TRBJ1-3	-	-	TGCGCCAGCAGCCAAGATTTTTTAGGGGCTGGAAACACCATATATTTT	CASSQDFLGAGNTIYF
TRBV5-1	TRBJ2-1	few	TRBD2	TGCGCCAGCACCTCGATAGCGGGGGCCGACAATGAGCAGTTCTTC	CASTSIAGADNEQFF
TRBV12-3/TRBV12-4	TRBJ1-1	-	-	TGTGCCAGCAGCCTACTTTCCTACACTGAAGCTTTCTTT	CASSLLSYTEAFF
TRBV7-7	TRBJ1-4	-	-	TGTGCTAGCAGCCCCGGGACAATCGGGGCTAATGAAAAACTGTTTTTT	CASSPGTIGANEKLFF
TRBV5-1	TRBJ1-1	-	-	TGCGCCAGCAGCTTGGTTCCGGGGAACACTGAAGCTTTCTTT	CASSLVPGNTEAFF
TRBV21-1	TRBJ1-1	-	-	TGTGCCAGCACCACAGGGACAGGGAAGTTGAAGGACACTGAAGCTTTCTTT	CASTTGTGKLKDTEAFF
TRBV6-5	TRBJ2-1	-	TRBD1	TGTGCCAGCAGTTCGCCGGGACAGGGGGCAAATGAGCAGTTCTTC	CASSSPGQGANEQFF
TRBV4-1	TRBJ2-3	once	TRBD1	TGCGCCAGCAGCTTAAGATCAGGGGGCTCGACAGATACGCAGTATTTT	CASSLRSGGSTDTQYF
TRBV2	TRBJ2-7	-	-	TGTGCCAGCAGTGAAGCGCTTCGGCGGGGAGGCTACGAGCAGTACTTC	CASSEALRRGGYEQYF
TRBV18	TRBJ2-1	-	-	TGTGCCAGCTCACCAACAGGGAGCTCCTACAATGAGCAGTTCTTC	CASSPTGSSYNEQFF
TRBV3-1/TRBV3-2	TRBJ1-5	-	TRBD1	TGTGCCAGCAGGGGACAGGGGAATCAGCCCCAGCATTTT	CASRGQGNQPQHF
TRBV5-4	TRBJ2-3	-	TRBD2	TGTGCCAGCAGCTGGAGCCGTGTAGCGGGGGGGGTTAGCACAGATACGCAGTATTTT	CASSWSRVAGGVSTDTQYF
TRBV5-5	TRBJ1-1	-	-	TGTGCCAGCAGCTCGCTGGGGACACAAGAAGCTTTCTTT	CASSSLGTQEAFF
TRBV3-1/TRBV3-2	TRBJ1-5	-	-	TGTGCCAGCAGCCAAGACTCGACTGGCAATCAGCCCCAGCATTTT	CASSQDSTGNQPQHF
TRBV12-3/TRBV12-4	TRBJ1-2	-	-	TGTGCCAGCAGTTTACCAGACTATGGCTACACCTTC	CASSLPDYGYTF